This entry lists 23 T cell receptor beta chains sequenced from one sample in a study of graft-versus-host responses after intestinal transplantation (dated by TCRdb to the early 2020s). The method was the immunoSEQ multiplex PCR assay. TCRdb took this table from immuneACCESS and kept in-frame rearrangements with V and J called. Such tables lack part of the clones; where checked against another copy, unresolved V genes explain under half of the gap, and the rest is unexplained. In all, the sample holds 23,000 or so clones, and more than 85% of those were seen once. Roughly 0.58% of the sample is taken by the ten largest. The sample in question was PBMCs, obtained 18 days after transplant. The origin of the receptors is a human patient who received an intestinal transplant, so some T cells may come from the graft donor.

This chain joins TRBV18 and TRBJ1-1; D perhaps matches TRBD1 (5 bases). V lost 5 bases to trimming and J lost 1 base, with 8 bases between them. Germline V gene sequence: CDR1 KGHSH, CDR2 LQKENI. The CDR3 sequence is 13 residues long. CDR3 protein: CASSSGGNTEAFF. The DNA of the CDR3 is TGTGCCAGCTCATCGGGGGGGAACACTGAAGCTTTCTTT.

The V and J genes are TRBV7-9 and TRBJ1-2; tentative D call: TRBD1 (6 bases). The CDR3 is 16 residues long. The germline V and J ends were trimmed by 1 base and 5 bases, with 17 bases remaining between them. CDR1 and CDR2 from the germline V gene are SEHNR and FQNEAQ (reference sequence). CDR3 coding DNA: TGTGCCAGCAGCTTAGGCTCGGGACAACTAATATATGGCTACACCTTC. Amino acid sequence: CASSLGSGQLIYGYTF. The entire variable domain, with the rest obtained from reference TRBV7-9 and TRBJ1-2, is as follows: DTGVSQNPRHKITKRGQNVTFRCDPISEHNRLYWYRQTLGQGPEFLTYFQNEAQLEKSRLLSDRFSAERPKGSFSTLEIQRTEQGDSAMYLCASSLGSGQLIYGYTFGSGTRLTVV.

The chain links TRBV6-5 to TRBJ2-2; 8 bases line up with TRBD1. Germline V gives CDR1 MNHEY, CDR2 SVGAGI. The length of the CDR3 is 14 residues. With 2 bases clipped from V and 9 bases from J, the junction kept 5 bases outside the gene matches. In DNA, the CDR3 is TGTGCCAGCAGTTACGGACAGGGAGGTTGGGAGCTGTTTTTT. Amino acids: CASSYGQGGWELFF.

This clone was seen a single time. The chain employs TRBV9 and TRBJ2-6, with D possibly matching TRBD1 (5 bases). The CDR3 loop spans 18 amino acids. The germline V and J ends were trimmed by 0 bases and 3 bases, with 16 bases remaining between them. CDR1 and CDR2 (germline): SGDLS, YYNGEE. CDR3 DNA: TGTGCCAGCAGCGTAGAGGGGATTGGGCTCGGTGGGGCCAACGTCCTGACTTTC. Protein product: CASSVEGIGLGGANVLTF.

This chain uses TRBV19 with TRBJ2-7; D is unresolved. CDR1 is LNHDA and CDR2 is SQIVND in the germline V gene (reference sequence). Trimming pared 5 bases from V and 2 bases from J, leaving 10 bases between. The CDR3 is 13 residues long. CDR3 in amino acids: CASSVRITYEQYF. CDR3 sequence (DNA): TGTGCCAGTAGTGTCAGGATTACCTACGAGCAGTACTTC.

The rearrangement joins TRBV5-5 to TRBJ2-7; no firm D call. Germline loops: CDR1 SGHKS, CDR2 YYEKEE (reference sequence). This CDR3 is built from 13 residues. Trimming removed 4 bases from V and 7 bases from J, with 15 bases in between. The CDR3 nucleotides read TGTGCCAGCAGCCAGGCCCTGATCTTGGAGCAGTACTTC. Amino acids: CASSQALILEQYF.

V is TRBV9 and J is TRBJ2-3; a weak D match, TRBD1 (5 bases). The CDR3 sequence is 15 residues long. Between the trimmed V and J ends, which lost 7 bases and 0 bases, there was a span of 15 bases. From germline, CDR1 is SGDLS and CDR2 YYNGEE. CDR3 DNA: TGTGCCAGCGGGCCAGGGTTATCTAGCACAGATACGCAGTATTTT. Residues: CASGPGLSSTDTQYF.

This chain joins TRBV29-1 and TRBJ1-1; TRBD1 is a possible D gene (5 bases). The ends were cut back, 4 bases at V and 3 bases at J, with 9 bases in the middle. The CDR3 loop spans 12 amino acids. Germline assignment: CDR1 SQVTM and CDR2 ANQGSEA. CDR3 in DNA: TGCAGCGTTGCAGGGTACGACACTGAAGCTTTCTTT. This translates into CSVAGYDTEAFF.

The rearrangement links TRBV7-9 to TRBJ1-1, with D hard to call. V lost 2 bases and J lost 1, with 5 bases in between. The CDR3 contains 13 residues. Looked up from germline, CDR1 is SEHNR and CDR2 is FQNEAQ (reference sequence). This CDR3 is CASSLRQNTEAFF. The DNA of the CDR3 is TGTGCCAGCAGCTTAAGACAGAACACTGAAGCTTTCTTT.

This rearrangement joins TRBV30 to TRBJ2-1; D perhaps matches TRBD1 (5 bases). V was pared by 4 bases and J by 4 bases, with 8 bases between. The germline gives CDR1 GTSNPN, CDR2 SVGIG (reference sequence). CDR3 length: 12 residues. For the CDR3, the DNA is TGTGCCTGGATAGGGGAATACAATGAGCAGTTCTTC. Amino acid sequence: CAWIGEYNEQFF.

The sample holds one count of this clone. For the CDR3, the DNA is TGTGCCAGCTCACCAAATAGACAGGGGGGGTTCTTGTACGAGCAGTACTTC. Protein: CASSPNRQGGFLYEQYF. This chain uses TRBV18 with TRBJ2-7, with 9 positions matching TRBD1. This CDR3 contains 17 residues. Germline values: CDR1 KGHSH, CDR2 LQKENI. J gave up 4 bases and V 2 bases, and 12 bases lay outside the gene matches.

The rearrangement joins TRBV7-3 to TRBJ2-1; 9 bases align to TRBD2. V lost 5 bases to trimming and J lost 8 bases; unmatched junction nucleotides: 13. Germline CDR1 and CDR2: SGHTA and FQGTGA. This CDR3 contains 16 residues. The CDR3 reads CASSQTLAGSLDEQFF. The CDR3 region has the DNA TGTGCCAGCAGCCAAACTCTAGCGGGGTCCCTCGATGAGCAGTTCTTC.

The chain combines TRBV5-6 with TRBJ1-2, with D possibly matching TRBD1 (5 bases). Trimming took 4 bases from V and 3 from J, leaving 13 bases between them. Germline assignment: CDR1 SGHDT and CDR2 YYEEEE. The CDR3 extends over 14 amino acids. CDR3 residues: CASSNAGTDYGYTF. CDR3 coding DNA: TGTGCCAGCAGCAACGCCGGGACGGACTATGGCTACACCTTC.

The chain employs TRBV15 and TRBJ2-1, with TRBD1 as a possible D gene (5 bases). Germline assignment: CDR1 LNHNV and CDR2 YYDKDF (reference sequence). The CDR3 has 14 residues. The germline V and J ends were trimmed by 9 bases and 1 base, with 13 bases remaining between them. CDR3 amino acids: CATSIRVSYNEQFF. CDR3 nucleotide sequence: TGTGCCACTTCGATCAGGGTTTCCTACAATGAGCAGTTCTTC.

The rearrangement uses TRBV11-3 and TRBJ2-1; D gene uncertain. Trimming shortened V by 0 bases and J by 6 bases, and 12 bases separated the two germline ends. Germline V gene lookup returns CDR1 SGHNT and CDR2 YENEEA. The CDR3 sequence is 15 residues long. As DNA, the CDR3 is TGTGCCAGCAGCTTAGATGGGTCGACTGCCAATGAGCAGTTCTTC. Its protein product is CASSLDGSTANEQFF.

The chain recombines TRBV9 with TRBJ2-3, with D maybe TRBD2 (6 bases). The CDR3 covers 15 residues. Per the germline V gene, CDR1 is SGDLS and CDR2 is YYNGEE. V lost 3 bases and J 4 bases, leaving 15 bases between the germline ends. Here the CDR3 reads CASSALGGGADTQYF. For the CDR3, the DNA is TGTGCCAGCAGCGCCTTGGGGGGAGGTGCAGATACGCAGTATTTT.

This rearrangement joins TRBV4-1 to TRBJ2-7, with D unclear. The CDR3 runs to 14 residues. V gave up 2 bases and J gave up 5 bases, with 13 bases separating them. CDR1 and CDR2 from the germline V gene are MGHRA and YSYEKL. The CDR3 nucleotides read TGCGCCAGCAGCCAATTGCTTGGTCTCGACGAGCAGTACTTC. It translates to CASSQLLGLDEQYF.

This chain joins TRBV6-5 and TRBJ2-3; 11 bases are a match to TRBD2. The CDR3 runs to 15 residues. Germline-derived CDR1 and CDR2 are MNHEY and SVGAGI. With V trimmed by 4 bases and J by 3 bases, 3 bases remained unmatched. The CDR3 sequence: CASSFRLAGTDTQYF. The CDR3 DNA follows: TGTGCCAGCAGTTTCCGACTAGCGGGGACAGATACGCAGTATTTT.

The chain is built from TRBV6-5 and TRBJ2-1; 8 positions match TRBD2. Per germline, CDR1 MNHEY and CDR2 SVGAGI. The CDR3 consists of 15 residues. The junction had 9 bases not matched to a gene; V was cut back by 5 bases and J by 6 bases. In DNA form, the CDR3 reads TGTGCCAGCAGTATCCTACCGGGGGGGCCCAATGAGCAGTTCTTC. This codes for CASSILPGGPNEQFF.

V gene TRBV29-1 combines with J gene TRBJ1-1, with 8 bases identical to TRBD1. The CDR3 is 13 residues long. CDR1 and CDR2 (germline): SQVTM, ANQGSEA. Losses at the gene ends were 6 bases for V and 2 bases for J; bases not matched to a gene: 5. The CDR3 here is CSVGTGHNTEAFF. The CDR3 DNA reads TGCAGCGTAGGGACAGGTCACAACACTGAAGCTTTCTTT.

This sequence joins TRBV5-1 and TRBJ1-1; D gene unclear. V lost 0 bases, J lost 1 base, and 4 bases lay in between. The length of the CDR3 is 13 residues. CDR1 SGHRS and CDR2 YFSETQ come from the germline V gene. DNA for the CDR3: TGCGCCAGCAGCTTGGGCTGGAACACTGAAGCTTTCTTT. Translating gives CASSLGWNTEAFF.

This clone occurred once. The chain links TRBV5-1 to TRBJ2-7, with 9 bases that match TRBD2. V lost 0 bases and J lost 3; bases outside the gene matches: 7. The CDR3 has 16 amino acids. Germline V lookup: CDR1 SGHRS, CDR2 YFSETQ. The CDR3 nucleotides are TGCGCCAGCAGCTTGGCCCAAGCGGGGGGTATCTACGAGCAGTACTTC. Its translation: CASSLAQAGGIYEQYF.

The chain links TRBV6-5 to TRBJ2-1; 7 bases agree with TRBD2. Germline trimming cut 0 bases from V and 5 bases from J; bases unmatched to any gene: 4. CDR1 and CDR2 from the germline V gene are MNHEY and SVGAGI. CDR3 length: 15 residues. The CDR3 DNA sequence: TGTGCCAGCAGTTACTCAAGCGGGGTTGACAATGAGCAGTTCTTC. Protein: CASSYSSGVDNEQFF.